This entry features one TCR beta chain sequence. These data originate in a study of long-term antiretroviral therapy in people with HIV. As for the study in general: Initial samples were collected about a decade before the 2015 immediate-ART recommendation.

Germline loops: CDR1 LNHDA, CDR2 SQIVND (reference sequence). V lost 4 bases, J lost 2 bases, and 8 bases stayed unmatched. CDR3 length equals 16 residues. Version v3.0 of the immunoSEQ assay ran at survey level. A per-sample goal of about 40,000-55,000 T-cell genomes was targeted by sequencing. Sequenced by immunoSEQ multiplex PCR; TCRdb stores in-frame clones only, minus some. The table lists 10,000 to 14,000 clones, around 89% of them singletons. Sequencing used unsorted PBMCs, obtained 0.2 years before starting antiretroviral therapy. This rearrangement joins TRBV19 to TRBJ1-5; 7 nucleotides match TRBD1. The receptor comes from a woman between 35 and 50 years old with HIV. CDR3 sequence (DNA): TGTGCCAGTAGTACGACAGGGAGAGGTGGCAATCAGCCCCAGCATTTT. It encodes CASSTTGRGGNQPQHF.